Below, one T cell receptor (beta chain) is given with its context. Its antigen is still unknown. Per-base qualities were not stored, and no clone one base away is much larger. The sample belongs to a study of blood T cells in healthy people across ages (dated by TCRdb to between 2015 and 2016). Turning to the overall study: Template switching captured roughly one uniquely barcoded TCR beta cDNA molecule per two T cells in model experiments. Using the same blood draw, the study looked at two additional independent replicas of 1 million unique cDNA reads for two donors, one aged 18 to 30 and the other aged 80 or older. Age-related changes in TCR beta repertoire diversity were measured in the study by deep sequencing normalized with unique cDNA molecular identifiers. The donors were split into four age groups: young (average 16 years), middle-aged (around 37), aged (roughly 65) and long-lived (under 85). To avoid experimental bias, donors of different ages were spread randomly across the sequencing lanes.

Overall results and qualifications from the work: Compared with the aged group, the long-lived group had more naive CD4+ T cells, fewer expanded clones and increased TCR diversity, suggesting age selection. Observed TCR beta diversity correlated strongly with the percentage of naive T cells measured by flow cytometry. Estimates of total diversity from one million sequenced T cells were regarded as lower bounds and underestimates. Since profiling was done on bulk unsorted PBMCs, naive and antigen-experienced compartments could not be conclusively compared. The CMV infection status of donors was not known, potentially confounding age-related changes in expanded clonotypes. Observed TCR beta diversity per million T cells fell roughly linearly with age, and a significant reduction was already apparent by age about 43.

Libraries were made using 5' RACE. The sample was run on an Illumina HiSeq 2500. A second PCR of about 6 to 12 cycles was run with a J-beta primer mix and a sample-barcoded 5' primer. A unique molecular identifier was introduced onto each TCR beta cDNA molecule by a template-switch 5' adaptor carrying 12 random nucleotides. Each sample yielded at least 2.5 million CDR3-containing paired-end reads. First-strand cDNA synthesis was performed from all RNA using the Mint cDNA synthesis kit, with priming by a TRBC-specific oligonucleotide. Following uracil-DNA glycosylase treatment, all cDNA underwent a first 18-cycle PCR with the universal primers M1SS and BC2_uni_R. The paper's processing steps were these. For normalization, 1 million high-quality reads, each with a distinct molecular identifier, were randomly selected from each sample. Reads with shared molecular identifiers were discarded instead of being binned into consensus sequences. MiTCR, with a Q25 quality threshold and the strictest error-elimination algorithm, was used for CDR3 identification, clonotype clustering and error correction. A nonparametric unseen species model with Euler transformation was used to estimate lower-bound total TCR beta diversity. Starting from the raw public reads, TCRdb applied fastp trimming at Q25, assembled clones with MiXCR and retained in-frame beta chains. Each CDR3 protein appears once, grouped with its most common genes and DNA. The V and J calls and clone size come from TCRdb's table, not from the authors' own analysis. This sample is represented by hundreds of thousands of distinct CDR3 sequences; around 50% of them were singletons. The biggest ten clones account for 15% to 20% of the sample.

Trimmed from V: 1 base; trimmed from J: 3 bases; junction bases lacking a gene match: 8. Spanning cysteine to phenylalanine, the CDR3 consists of 17 amino acids. Left in the record is the CDR3 DNA by itself, 51 bases read in frame from the first base. Sequences DFQATT (CDR1) and SNEGSKA (CDR2) are obtained from the germline V gene (reference sequence). The 35 to 40 donors, aged about 6 to 100 years, were systemically healthy Caucasian individuals from Russia. Around 9.8 milliliters of peripheral blood were collected from each donor into EDTA-treated Vacutainer tubes. Ficoll-Paque density-gradient centrifugation was used to isolate PBMCs, with at least 6.5 million per sample. Trizol reagent was used to extract total RNA from PBMCs, with at least 5 micrograms per sample. For every donor, an aliquot of PBMCs went through flow cytometry to measure the percentages of naive CD45RAhigh/CD27high T cells.

Sequenced: blood. The receptor was derived from a man older than 75 in good health. Recombination linked TRBV20-1 to TRBJ2-7, with 14 bases in between that match TRBD2. The CDR3 reads as follows: CSARGETSGRGGYEQYF. The DNA is TGCAGTGCTAGAGGAGAGACTAGCGGGAGGGGGGGCTACGAGCAGTACTTC.